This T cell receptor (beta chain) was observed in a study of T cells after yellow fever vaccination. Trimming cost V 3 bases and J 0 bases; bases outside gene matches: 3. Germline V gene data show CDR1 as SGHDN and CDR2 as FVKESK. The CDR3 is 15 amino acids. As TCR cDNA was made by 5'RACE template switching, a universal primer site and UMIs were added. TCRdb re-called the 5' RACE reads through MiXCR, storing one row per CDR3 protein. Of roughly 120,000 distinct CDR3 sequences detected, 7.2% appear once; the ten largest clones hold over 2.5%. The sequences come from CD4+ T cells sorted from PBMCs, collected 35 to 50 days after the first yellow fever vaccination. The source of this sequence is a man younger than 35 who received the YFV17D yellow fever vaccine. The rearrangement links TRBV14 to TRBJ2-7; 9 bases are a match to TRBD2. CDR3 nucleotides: TGTGCCAGCAGCCAGGAAGCGGGGGGCTCCTACGAGCAGTACGTC. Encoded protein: CASSQEAGGSYEQYV.